Here is one T cell receptor (beta chain) with its context. Its antigen remains unknown. CDR3 size: 13 residues. The germline V gene encodes CDR1 SGHDN and CDR2 FVKESK. TCR beta libraries were prepared from cDNA with unique molecular identifiers. There were about 0.95 to 11 million T cells, and 450,000 to 550,000 cDNA molecules came from them. TCRdb used MiXCR to reprocess the PCR reads, holding one entry per CDR3 protein. The sample yields 350,000 to 500,000 distinct CDR3 sequences, more than 30% seen once. This sample stems from a study of post-analysis software for immune sequencing data. On the study more broadly: The cohort encompassed relapsing-remitting, secondary progressive and progressive-relapsing multiple sclerosis disease courses.

General observations from the study: Controls showed significantly higher normalized Chao1 diversity than did multiple sclerosis patients. Roughly 5 TRBV segments (TRBV5-6, TRBV5-1 and TRBV20-1 among them) occurred more frequently in patients than in controls.

Sequenced sample: blood. This sequence originates from a girl aged 2-10 years with multiple sclerosis. The gene calls are TRBV14 and TRBJ2-5; possibly TRBD1 for D (7 bases). Judging by the DNA end, TRBJ2-7 fits better; the J call may be wrong. The CDR3 DNA reads as TGTGCCAGCAGCCAGCGGGACAGCTACGAGCAGTACTTC. It specifies CASSQRDSYEQYF.